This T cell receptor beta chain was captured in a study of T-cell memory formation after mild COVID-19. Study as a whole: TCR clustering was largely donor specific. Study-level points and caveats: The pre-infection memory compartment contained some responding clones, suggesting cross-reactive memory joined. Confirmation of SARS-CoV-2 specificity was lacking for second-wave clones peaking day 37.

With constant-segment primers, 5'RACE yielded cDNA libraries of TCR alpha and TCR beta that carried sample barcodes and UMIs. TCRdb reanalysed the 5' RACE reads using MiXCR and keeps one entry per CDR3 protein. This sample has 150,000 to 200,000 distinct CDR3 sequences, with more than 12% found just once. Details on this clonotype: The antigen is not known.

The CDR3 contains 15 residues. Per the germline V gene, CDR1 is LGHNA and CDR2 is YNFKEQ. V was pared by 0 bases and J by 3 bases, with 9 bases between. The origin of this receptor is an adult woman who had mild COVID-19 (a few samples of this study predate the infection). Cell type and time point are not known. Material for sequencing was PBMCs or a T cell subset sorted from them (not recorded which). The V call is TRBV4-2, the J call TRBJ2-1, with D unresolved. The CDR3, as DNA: TGTGCCAGCAGCCAAGAGGACCACATCTACAATGAGCAGTTCTTC. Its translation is CASSQEDHIYNEQFF.